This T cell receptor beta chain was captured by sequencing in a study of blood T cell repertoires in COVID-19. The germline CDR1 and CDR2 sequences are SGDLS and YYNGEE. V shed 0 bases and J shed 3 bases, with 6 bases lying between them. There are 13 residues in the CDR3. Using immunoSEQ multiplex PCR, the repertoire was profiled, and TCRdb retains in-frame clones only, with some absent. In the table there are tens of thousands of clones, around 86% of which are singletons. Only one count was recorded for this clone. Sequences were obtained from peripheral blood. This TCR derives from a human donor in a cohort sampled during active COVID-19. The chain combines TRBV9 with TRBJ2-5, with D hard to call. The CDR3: CASSVASEETQYF. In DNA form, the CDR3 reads TGTGCCAGCAGCGTAGCCTCAGAAGAGACCCAGTACTTC.